This T cell receptor beta chain was retrieved from a study of a mutant IDH1 vaccine in newly diagnosed glioma. Study background: Those enrolled had earlier been treated with radiotherapy, temozolomide, or both, mostly both.

Trimming cost V 5 bases and J 1 base, with 9 bases left between them. Germline V gene data show CDR1 as SGHRS and CDR2 as YFSETQ. The CDR3 consists of 13 residues. Points on this clone: The antigen remains undetermined.

Sample time point: baseline, week 1 (first vaccination visit). Stated treatment: pre-vaccination baseline after standard-of-care therapy. Those who donated had recent WHO grade 3 or 4 IDH1-mutant, ATRX-lost astrocytomas. Measured with immunoSEQ multiplex PCR; TCRdb has only the in-frame clones, and not every one. Among tens of thousands of clones listed, about four fifths were seen once. Study-level points and caveats: Detectable vaccine-induced immune responses arose in around 93% of patients. Pseudoprogression seemed unlinked to shifts in top peripheral T cell clonotypes.

The source is a man aged 35-49 years with glioma. Some clones in this sample may be carry-over from other donors' samples. The chain joins TRBV5-1 to TRBJ1-1; D is uncertain. Sequencing used PBMCs, obtained from a glioma patient treated with radiotherapy, temozolomide or both. The chain's CDR3 is CASSASQNTEAFF. In nucleotides, the CDR3 is TGCGCCAGCAGTGCCAGCCAGAACACTGAAGCTTTCTTT.